Included here is one T cell receptor beta chain sequence, with context. Its target is not known. These data come from a study of beta chain features in type 1 diabetes. Overall study findings and caveats: Fewer insertions but more deletions were seen at VDJ junctions in type 1 diabetes patients.

Sequenced material consisted of expressed TCRB transcripts (all of the isolated RNA was reverse transcribed). Sequencing used immunoSEQ multiplex PCR; TCRdb keeps in-frame clones, though not all of them. This table has approximately 300,000 clones, approximately 9.9% appearing once. Sequencing input: naive CD4+ T cells from blood. The source of this sequence is a woman in her thirties in good health.

CDR3 DNA: TGTGCCAGCAGCTTAGTTAGCGGGAGCACCATGTGGGAGACCCAGTACTTC. This translates into CASSLVSGSTMWETQYF. The V call is TRBV11-2, the J call TRBJ2-5; 9 nucleotides line up with TRBD2. With 1 base clipped from V and 5 bases from J, the junction kept 11 bases outside the gene matches. The CDR3 is made up of 17 amino acids. CDR1 and CDR2 (germline): SGHAT, FQNNGV.